This TCR beta chain was obtained from a study of Graves' ophthalmopathy and Graves' hyperthyroidism (dated by TCRdb to the late 2010s). Regarding the research as a whole: Peripheral blood was collected at initial diagnosis, prior to any treatment. The study used signatures of the TCR beta repertoire to tell Graves' ophthalmopathy apart from Graves' hyperthyroidism and to predict which patients would progress to ophthalmopathy. In total, around 130 blood samples were TCR-sequenced: 43 ophthalmopathy, some 75 hyperthyroidism and approximately 17 hyperthyroidism-to-ophthalmopathy patients. To explore V-J signatures that distinguish ophthalmopathy from hyperthyroidism, a discovery set of 90 to 100 patients was enrolled, made up of 43 with ophthalmopathy and under 65 with stable hyperthyroidism. An independent validation cohort comprised 18 to 20 hyperthyroidism patients and roughly 15 patients who later progressed from hyperthyroidism to ophthalmopathy. T-cell repertoires of thyroid tissue and blood were compared in over five hyperthyroidism patients. Following sample collection, hyperthyroidism patients were given methimazole at a starting dose of 30 mg daily, and ophthalmopathy patients were given high-dose intravenous methylprednisolone. On the study overall, not on this receptor specifically: The 13-signature model separated ophthalmopathy from stable hyperthyroidism with 85% to 90% sensitivity and around 84% specificity in cross-validation, and 80%/75% in the test set. Among expanded thyroid clonotypes with frequency above 0.001, most also showed up in blood, which suggests that blood repertoires may reflect the thyroid immune response. Sample size was not predetermined statistically, and investigators were not blinded to group allocation. In validation, the model predicted ophthalmopathy progression with about 71% sensitivity and around 72% specificity; 12 predicted patients were CT-confirmed with GO in a median of 6.5 months.

To note about this clonotype: Its binding antigen is unknown. Base qualities are not at hand, and no much larger clone is one base apart.

CDR1 and CDR2, per the germline V gene, are SNHLY and FYNNEI. V is shortened by 6 bases, J by 9 bases, and the region joining them spans 12 bases. CDR3 length: 12 amino acids, cysteine to phenylalanine. The CDR3 DNA has 36 bases and is translated from base 1. Patients with ophthalmopathy had moderately to severely active disease, with a Clinical Activity Score of 3 or more, a NOSPECS grade of 4 or more, and a disease duration of less than 3 months. Anyone with other autoimmune diseases, uncontrolled infections, pregnancy or lactation was excluded from the study. Diagnosis relied on clinical symptoms, serum thyroxine, TRAb, thyroid ultrasound and orbital computed tomography. PBMCs were isolated from around 10 ml of fresh peripheral blood by Ficoll-Paque density gradient centrifugation. Trizol reagent was used to extract the total RNA, and its quality was then checked on an Agilent 2100 Bioanalyzer.

TCR beta CDR3 regions were amplified from RNA transcripts for repertoire sequencing. The first round of RT-PCR was done with HTBI primers and the Qiagen OneStep RT-PCR kit, and was followed by a second round of multiplex PCR, then size selection and purification. The libraries underwent paired-end sequencing with 100 bp reads on an Illumina HiSeq2000. Per the source publication's procedure: Reads were processed with SOAPnuke, discarding reads with adapters, uncalled bases, mean Phred below 15, or no exact constant-primer or identifier match. COPE v1.2.5 was used to merge high-quality paired reads. Unique nucleotide sequences were defined as clonotypes and aligned to IMGT TRB V, D and J references using MiTCR v1.1. The analysis was limited to V-J combinations with a frequency above 0.0001, which together covered 99% to 99.2% of the repertoires. For each V-J combination, a TCR clonal expansion and chaos score was defined as the ratio of F50 clonal expansion to chaos observed in the TCRdist matrix. Welch's t-statistics and random forest were used to narrow the features down to about twelve V-J combinations, which were then fed into a naive Bayes classifier. The similarity between thyroid and blood repertoires was quantified using the Morisita-Horn index. TCRdb handled the public reads itself, with Q25 trimming in fastp and clone calling in MiXCR, and kept productive beta chains. Each CDR3 protein gets just one entry, which takes the most common genes and DNA from the rows behind it. TCRdb assigned the V and J calls; the authors' analysis was not used. The sample table lists about 700,000 distinct CDR3 sequences, just over 40% of them with a count of one. The ten largest clones add up to more than 3% of the sample.

What was sequenced was peripheral blood. This TCR was recovered from an adult man with Graves' ophthalmopathy. The chain uses TRBV2 and TRBJ2-1, with no confident D gene call. The DNA reads TGTGCCAGCAGGGCCCTCACCCCTGAGCAGTTCTTC. This codes for CASRALTPEQFF.